Presented here are 12 T cell receptor beta chains from one specimen sequenced in a study of blood T cells in healthy people across ages (dated by TCRdb to the mid-2010s). Library method: 5' RACE. Data came from an Illumina HiSeq 2500. A second PCR of about 6 to 11 cycles was performed with a sample-barcoded 5' primer and a J-beta primer mix. The public sequencing data were trimmed at Q25 with fastp and processed into clonotypes with MiXCR by TCRdb, which kept only in-frame beta chains. A single entry per CDR3 protein holds the most common genes and DNA from its merged rows. This sample holds 600,000 to 1,000,000 distinct CDR3 sequences; 58% were observed only once. 22% of the sample is held by the ten biggest clonotypes. The sample was blood. These receptors were collected from a man aged 25 to 45 in good health.

This clonotype was picked up one time. The junction departs from germline at one end; a sequencing error may be responsible. This rearrangement joins TRBV27 to TRBJ1-2; D is ambiguous. CDR1 is MNHEY, CDR2 SMNVEV, per germline (reference sequence). This CDR3 comprises 14 residues. CDR3 DNA: TGTGTCAGCAGTTTCTGGCCCTTAGAGGATGGCTACACCTTC. Its protein product is CVSSFWPLEDGYTF.

Points on this clonotype: This may come from a read error, since a much larger clone is one base off. The CDR3: CSGLGGAFQETQFF. The CDR3 DNA reads TGCAGCGGCCTCGGGGGGGCCTTTCAAGAGACCCAGTTCTTC. This rearrangement joins TRBV29-1 to TRBJ2-5; the match to TRBD2 covers 8 bases. The J call may be wrong; the DNA end is better matched by TRBJ2-1. Germline V gene data show CDR1 as SQVTM and CDR2 as ANQGSEA. CDR3 length equals 14 residues.

The chain is built from TRBV5-1 and TRBJ2-5; possibly TRBD1 for D (6 bases). V lost 2 bases, J lost 0 bases, and 14 bases lay in between. This CDR3 spans 16 amino acids. Germline V gene data show CDR1 as SGHRS and CDR2 as YFSETQ. The CDR3 region is CASSFPGGAYQETQYF. CDR3 DNA: TGCGCCAGCAGCTTTCCTGGGGGCGCGTACCAAGAGACCCAGTACTTC.

This sequence joins TRBV7-9 and TRBJ2-3; perhaps TRBD2 as D (5 bases). Germline V lookup: CDR1 SEHNR, CDR2 FQNEAQ (reference sequence). This CDR3 has 16 residues. Trimming removed 3 bases at V and 3 bases at J, with 16 bases between. The DNA for the CDR3 is TGTGCCAGCAGCTTTTTTGACTTTACTAGTACAGATACGCAGTATTTT. Translated, it gives CASSFFDFTSTDTQYF.

This clonotype was counted a few times. The chain carries TRBV20-1 and TRBJ1-1, with D possibly TRBD1 on 5 matching bases. Germline V lookup: CDR1 DFQATT, CDR2 SNEGSKA (reference sequence). The CDR3 has 14 amino acids. V gave up 3 bases and J gave up 4 bases, with 15 bases separating them. DNA of the CDR3: TGCAGTGCTAGTAGCCCCGCCGGGGGCACTGAAGCTTTCTTT. The encoded protein is CSASSPAGGTEAFF.

The rearrangement joins TRBV20-1 to TRBJ2-3; 8 bases line up with TRBD1. The CDR3 has 18 residues. Per germline, CDR1 DFQATT and CDR2 SNEGSKA (reference sequence). Trimming removed 5 bases from V and 2 bases from J; junction bases left unmatched: 18. CDR3 bases: TGCAGTGCTCGCTCTCAGGGGGCCCCGAATTTTATCACAGATACGCAGTATTTT. This gives the protein CSARSQGAPNFITDTQYF.

The chain employs TRBV6-2 or TRBV6-3 and TRBJ2-1, with D possibly TRBD2 on 5 matching bases. In germline, CDR1 is MNHEY, CDR2 SVGEGT. The CDR3 totals 17 residues. Trimming left V 0 bases short and J 0 bases short, with 12 bases between. The CDR3 region is CASSYSSSRSSYNEQFF. CDR3 DNA sequence: TGTGCCAGCAGTTACTCGTCTAGCCGGAGCTCCTACAATGAGCAGTTCTTC.

This clonotype was counted only a few times. This chain connects TRBV29-1 to TRBJ2-1, with a possible D match to TRBD1 (6 bases). Trimming pared 4 bases from V and 5 bases from J, leaving 15 bases between. The CDR3 extends over 14 amino acids. Germline-derived CDR1 and CDR2 are SQVTM and ANQGSEA. This CDR3 is CSVVLGSGDNEQFF. The DNA of the CDR3 is TGCAGCGTTGTACTGGGCTCAGGGGACAATGAGCAGTTCTTC.

The chain links TRBV18 to TRBJ2-7; TRBD2 is a possible D gene (5 bases). This CDR3 contains 14 residues. CDR1 and CDR2 (germline): KGHSH, LQKENI. The germline V and J ends were trimmed by 5 bases and 3 bases, with 14 bases remaining between them. CDR3 DNA sequence: TGTGCCAGCTCAGAGGGTTTTAAGGACTACGAGCAGTACTTC. This translates into CASSEGFKDYEQYF.

The V and J genes are TRBV27 and TRBJ2-6; D remains unclear. Per the germline V gene, CDR1 is MNHEY and CDR2 is SMNVEV (reference sequence). Between the trimmed V and J ends, which lost 2 bases and 2 bases, there was a span of 13 bases. CDR3 length: 17 residues. CDR3: CASSLTTATPGANVLTF. DNA for the CDR3: TGTGCCAGCAGTTTAACAACCGCGACCCCTGGGGCCAACGTCCTGACTTTC. The whole variable domain, filled in from reference TRBV27 and TRBJ2-6, reads EAQVTQNPRYLITVTGKKLTVTCSQNMNHEYMSWYRQDPGLGLRQIYYSMNVEVTDKGDVPEGYKVSRKEKRNFPLILESPSPNQTSLYFCASSLTTATPGANVLTFGAGSRLTVL.

This rearrangement joins TRBV7-2 to TRBJ1-4, with D uncertain. Trimming cost V 5 bases and J 7 bases, with 11 bases left between them. This CDR3 comprises 13 residues. Germline values: CDR1 SGHTA, CDR2 FQGNSA. The CDR3 DNA reads TGTGCCAGCAGCCTCTCCGCCGGTGAAAAACTGTTTTTT. It is translated as CASSLSAGEKLFF.

The gene calls are TRBV2 and TRBJ2-4; D might be TRBD2 (5 bases). The J call may be faulty, since TRBJ2-5 better matches the DNA end. CDR3 size: 13 residues. CDR1 is SNHLY and CDR2 is FYNNEI in the germline V gene. The CDR3 here is CASGSGNLETQYF. CDR3 DNA: TGTGCCAGCGGATCGGGGAACCTGGAGACCCAGTACTTC.